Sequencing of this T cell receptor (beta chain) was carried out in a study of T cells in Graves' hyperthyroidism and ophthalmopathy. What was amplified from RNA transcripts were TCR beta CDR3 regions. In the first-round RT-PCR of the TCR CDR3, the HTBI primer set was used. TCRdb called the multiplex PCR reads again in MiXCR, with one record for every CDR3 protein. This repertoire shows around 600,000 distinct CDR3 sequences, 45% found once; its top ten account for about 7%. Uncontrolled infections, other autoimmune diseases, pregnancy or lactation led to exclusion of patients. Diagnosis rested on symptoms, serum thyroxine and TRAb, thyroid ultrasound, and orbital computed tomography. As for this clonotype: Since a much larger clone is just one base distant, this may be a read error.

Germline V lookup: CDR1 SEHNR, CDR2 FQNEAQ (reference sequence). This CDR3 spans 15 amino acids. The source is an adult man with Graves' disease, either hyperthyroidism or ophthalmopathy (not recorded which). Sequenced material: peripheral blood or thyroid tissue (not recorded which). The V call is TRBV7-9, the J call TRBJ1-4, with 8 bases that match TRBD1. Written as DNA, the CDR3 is TGTGCCGGCAGCTTTTATCCGACAGGGGAGGAAAAACTGTTTTTT. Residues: CAGSFYPTGEEKLFF.